This TCR beta chain emerged from a study of cytomegalovirus exposure and HLA in healthy donors. The CDR3 consists of 14 residues. V trimming: 5 bases; J trimming: 6 bases; junction bases outside the gene matches: 7. Germline V gene data show CDR1 as LNHDA and CDR2 as SQIVND (reference sequence). Study-level points and caveats: Data from an earlier analysis indicated that most TCR beta V segments were productive either about 87% or about 30% of the time. TCR beta V- and J-gene trimming, according to a later analysis, was linked to a missense DCLRE1C variant.

Primers: 60 Vbeta forward and 13 Jbeta reverse. In the original processing: Approximately 12 million of some 80 million unique TCR beta chains were shared, per a later count. Sequenced by immunoSEQ multiplex PCR; TCRdb stores in-frame clones only, minus some. V, J and clone size derive from that table, while D and trimming were established from the DNA sequence. The table lists about 180,000 clones, over 70% of them singletons. This clone has only a few counts. Its antigen is still unknown. What was sequenced was PBMCs. This TCR derives from a woman between 45 and 60 years old in good health and CMV-seropositive. The chain uses TRBV19 and TRBJ1-5; 7 bases line up with TRBD1. CDR3 sequence reads: CASSPRGRGQPQHF. The CDR3 DNA reads TGTGCCAGTAGTCCAAGGGGGCGAGGTCAGCCCCAGCATTTT.